This T cell receptor beta chain was identified during a study of blood T cell repertoires in COVID-19. Study as a whole: Sites across the United States, Italy and Spain contributed samples from acute and convalescent COVID-19. PBMCs, B-cell-depleted T cells, or T cells provided the cDNA or gDNA that made up the material.

Clones were sequenced by immunoSEQ multiplex PCR, and TCRdb holds only the in-frame ones, with some missing. This sample yields 110,000 to 150,000 clones, of which 65% to 90% are seen a single time; roughly 2.9% belongs to the top ten. The CDR3 sequence is 13 residues long. Germline CDR1 and CDR2: LNHDA and SQIVND (reference sequence). Trimming took off 7 bases at V and 5 bases at J, with 12 bases between the two ends. This TCR came from a man in his forties or fifties with acute or convalescent COVID-19. Sequencing was done on a sample of peripheral blood. This rearrangement joins TRBV19 to TRBJ1-5, with D possibly matching TRBD1 (5 bases). The CDR3 nucleotides are TGTGCCAGTAACTTGGTCAGGGATCAGCCCCAGCATTTT. Encoded protein: CASNLVRDQPQHF.